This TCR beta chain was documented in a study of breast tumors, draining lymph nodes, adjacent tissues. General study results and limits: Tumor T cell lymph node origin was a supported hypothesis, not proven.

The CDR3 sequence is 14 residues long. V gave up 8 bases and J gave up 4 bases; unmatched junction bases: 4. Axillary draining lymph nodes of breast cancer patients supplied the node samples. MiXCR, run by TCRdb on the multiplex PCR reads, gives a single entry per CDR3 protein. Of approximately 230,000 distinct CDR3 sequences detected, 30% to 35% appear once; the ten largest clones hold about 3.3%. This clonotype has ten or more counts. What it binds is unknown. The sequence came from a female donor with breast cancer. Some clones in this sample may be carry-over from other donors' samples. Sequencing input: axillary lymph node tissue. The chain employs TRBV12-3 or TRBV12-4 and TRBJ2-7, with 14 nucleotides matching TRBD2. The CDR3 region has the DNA TGTGCCAGCCGGACTAGCGGGAGGACGTACGAGCAGTACTTC. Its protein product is CASRTSGRTYEQYF.